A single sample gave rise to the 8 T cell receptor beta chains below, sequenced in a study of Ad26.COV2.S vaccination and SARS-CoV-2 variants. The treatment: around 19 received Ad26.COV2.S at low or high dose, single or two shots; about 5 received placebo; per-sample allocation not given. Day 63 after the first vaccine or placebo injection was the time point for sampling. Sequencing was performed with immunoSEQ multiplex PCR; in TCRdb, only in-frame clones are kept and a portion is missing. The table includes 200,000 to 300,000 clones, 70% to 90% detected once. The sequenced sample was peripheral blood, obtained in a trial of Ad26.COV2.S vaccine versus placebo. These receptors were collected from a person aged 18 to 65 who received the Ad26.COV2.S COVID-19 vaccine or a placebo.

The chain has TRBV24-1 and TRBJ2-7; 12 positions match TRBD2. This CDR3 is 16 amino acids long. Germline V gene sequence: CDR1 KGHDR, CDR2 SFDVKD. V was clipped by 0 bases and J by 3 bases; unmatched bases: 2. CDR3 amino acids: CATSDLSTSGGYEQYF. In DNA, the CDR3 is TGTGCCACCAGTGATTTGTCGACTAGCGGGGGCTACGAGCAGTACTTC.

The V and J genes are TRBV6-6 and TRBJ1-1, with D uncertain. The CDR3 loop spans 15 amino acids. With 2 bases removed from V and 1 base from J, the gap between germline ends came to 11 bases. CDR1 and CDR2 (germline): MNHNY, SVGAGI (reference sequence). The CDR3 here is CASSYNEWGNTEAFF. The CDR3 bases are TGTGCCAGCAGTTACAACGAGTGGGGGAACACTGAAGCTTTCTTT.

CDR3 region: CASSFDRRVTEAFF. The CDR3 nucleotides read TGTGCCAGCAGTTTCGACAGAAGAGTCACTGAAGCTTTCTTT. This chain joins TRBV27 and TRBJ1-1; a possible D gene is TRBD1 (5 bases). Trimming took off 3 bases at V and 4 bases at J, with 12 bases between the two ends. The CDR3 sequence is 14 residues long. Germline CDR1 is MNHEY and CDR2 is SMNVEV (reference sequence).

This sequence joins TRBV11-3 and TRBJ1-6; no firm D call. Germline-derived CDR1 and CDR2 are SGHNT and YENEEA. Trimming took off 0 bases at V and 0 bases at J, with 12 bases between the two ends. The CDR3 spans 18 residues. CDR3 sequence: CASSLDGERSSYNSPLHF. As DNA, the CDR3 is TGTGCCAGCAGCTTAGATGGCGAGCGGAGCTCCTATAATTCACCCCTCCACTTT.

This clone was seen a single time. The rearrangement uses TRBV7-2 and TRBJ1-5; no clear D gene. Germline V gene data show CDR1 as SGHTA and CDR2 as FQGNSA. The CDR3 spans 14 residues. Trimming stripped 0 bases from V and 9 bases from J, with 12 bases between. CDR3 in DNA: TGTGCCAGCAGCTTAGCGGCGTCCGCCCGGCCCCAGCATTTT. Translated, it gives CASSLAASARPQHF.

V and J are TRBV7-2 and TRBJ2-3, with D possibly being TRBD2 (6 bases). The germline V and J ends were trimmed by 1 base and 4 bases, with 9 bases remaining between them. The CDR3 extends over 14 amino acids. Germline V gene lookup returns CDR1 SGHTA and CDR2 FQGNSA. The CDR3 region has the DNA TGTGCCAGCAGCTTAGGGGGGGTGCCAGATACGCAGTATTTT. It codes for CASSLGGVPDTQYF.

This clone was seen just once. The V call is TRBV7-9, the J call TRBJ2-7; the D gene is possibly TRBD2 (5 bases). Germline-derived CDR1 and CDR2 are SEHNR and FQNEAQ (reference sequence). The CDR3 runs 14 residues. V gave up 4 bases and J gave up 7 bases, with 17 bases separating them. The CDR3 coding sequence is TGTGCCAGCAGCTCTGTGTCGGGGTTACGGGAGCAGTACTTC. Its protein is CASSSVSGLREQYF.

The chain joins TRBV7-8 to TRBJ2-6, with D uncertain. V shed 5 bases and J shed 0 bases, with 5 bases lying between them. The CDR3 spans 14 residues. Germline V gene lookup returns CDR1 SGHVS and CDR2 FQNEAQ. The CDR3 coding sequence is TGTGCCAGCAGCCGGAACTCTGGGGCCAACGTCCTGACTTTC. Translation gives CASSRNSGANVLTF.